This T cell receptor (beta chain) originates from a study of identifying expanded T cells in peripheral blood. V shed 4 bases and J 0 bases; nucleotides not matched to a gene: 6. CDR1 is SGHRS, CDR2 YFSETQ, per germline. CDR3 length: 15 residues. The repertoire was sequenced with immunoSEQ multiplex PCR; TCRdb's copy has only in-frame clones and lacks some. The sample records tens of thousands of clones, about 83% being singletons. Healthy donors had no documented immune events, such as infections, while sampled. The chain has TRBV5-1 and TRBJ2-7; TRBD1 aligns across 8 bases. Sequenced: blood. This clonotype originated in a person aged 18 to 70 in good health. The CDR3 DNA reads TGCGCCAGCAGCCCAGGACAGGGTGGCTCCTACGAGCAGTACTTC. Translated, it gives CASSPGQGGSYEQYF. Together with reference TRBV5-1 and TRBJ2-7, the CDR3 gives the full variable domain: KAGVTQTPRYLIKTRGQQVTLSCSPISGHRSVSWYQQTPGQGLQFLFEYFSETQRNKGNFPGRFSGRQFSNSRSEMNVSTLELGDSALYLCASSPGQGGSYEQYFGPGTRLTVT.